Given below is one T cell receptor beta chain in context. The antigen is unknown. The data were taken from a study of T cell repertoires in ileal Crohn's disease. Turning to the study itself: All patients had surgery for stricturing (about 60%) or penetrating (approximately 39%) disease. Postoperative therapy was given to about half: roughly 11 thiopurines, around 20 anti-TNF agents.

Sequenced by immunoSEQ multiplex PCR; TCRdb stores in-frame clones only, minus some. The sample holds several thousand clones, approximately 96% seen once. Findings of the study overall: Compared with CD4 T cells, sorted CD8 cells carried more expanded clones.

In germline, CDR1 is SSHAT, CDR2 FNYEAQ (reference sequence). With 8 bases removed from V and 2 bases from J, the gap between germline ends came to 18 bases. This CDR3 contains 15 residues. V is TRBV7-7 and J is TRBJ2-5; perhaps TRBD2 as D (6 bases). The TCR comes from an adult with Crohn's disease. Sequencing input: ileal tissue. The CDR3 DNA sequence: TGTGCCAGCGGAGCGAAGGGAGGCCCACAAGAGACCCAGTACTTC. This translates into CASGAKGGPQETQYF.